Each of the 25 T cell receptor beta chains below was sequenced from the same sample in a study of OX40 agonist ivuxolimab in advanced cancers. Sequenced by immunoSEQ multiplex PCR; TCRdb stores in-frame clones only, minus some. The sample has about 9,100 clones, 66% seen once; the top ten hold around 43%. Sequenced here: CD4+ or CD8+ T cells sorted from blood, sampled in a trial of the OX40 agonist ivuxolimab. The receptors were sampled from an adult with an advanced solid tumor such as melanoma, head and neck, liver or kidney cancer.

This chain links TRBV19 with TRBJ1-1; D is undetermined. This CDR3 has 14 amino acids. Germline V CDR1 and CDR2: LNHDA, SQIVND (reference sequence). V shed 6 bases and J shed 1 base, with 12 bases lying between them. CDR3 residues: CASSPLTSNTEAFF. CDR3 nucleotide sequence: TGTGCCAGTAGCCCACTCACTTCGAACACTGAAGCTTTCTTT.

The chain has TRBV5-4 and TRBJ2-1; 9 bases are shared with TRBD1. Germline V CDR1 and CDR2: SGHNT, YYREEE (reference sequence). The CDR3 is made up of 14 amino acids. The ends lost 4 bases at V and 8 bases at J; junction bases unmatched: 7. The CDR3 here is CASSGDRAVYEQFF. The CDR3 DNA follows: TGTGCCAGCAGCGGGGACAGGGCGGTGTATGAGCAGTTCTTC.

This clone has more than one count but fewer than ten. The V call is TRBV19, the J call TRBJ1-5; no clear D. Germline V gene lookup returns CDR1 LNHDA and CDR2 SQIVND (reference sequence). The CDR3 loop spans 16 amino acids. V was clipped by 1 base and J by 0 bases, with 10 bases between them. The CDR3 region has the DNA TGTGCCAGTAGTATAGTCGTCGGGTATAGCAATCAGCCCCAGCATTTT. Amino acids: CASSIVVGYSNQPQHF.

The CDR3 protein is CASSLVLWAGELFF. The CDR3 DNA is TGTGCCAGCAGTTTAGTTCTGTGGGCCGGGGAGCTGTTTTTT. The V gene is TRBV27, the J gene TRBJ2-2; unclear D gene. Germline values: CDR1 MNHEY, CDR2 SMNVEV (reference sequence). The V end was cut by 2 bases, the J end by 6 bases, with 10 bases between. CDR3 length equals 14 residues.

The CDR3 loop reads CASSPGTGPYEQYF. CDR3 coding DNA: TGTGCCAGCAGTCCCGGGACAGGGCCCTACGAGCAGTACTTC. The chain links TRBV6-1 to TRBJ2-7; 9 nucleotides align to TRBD1. The CDR3 loop spans 14 amino acids. Trimming took 5 bases from V and 2 from J; bases not matched to a gene: 4. Germline values: CDR1 MNHNS, CDR2 SASEGT.

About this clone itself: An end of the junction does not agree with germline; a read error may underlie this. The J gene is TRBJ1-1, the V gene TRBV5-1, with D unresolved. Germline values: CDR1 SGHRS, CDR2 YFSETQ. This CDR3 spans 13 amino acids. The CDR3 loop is CASSFPQNTEAFF. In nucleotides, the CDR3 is TGTGCCAGCAGCTTCCCCCAGAACACTGAAGCTTTCTTT.

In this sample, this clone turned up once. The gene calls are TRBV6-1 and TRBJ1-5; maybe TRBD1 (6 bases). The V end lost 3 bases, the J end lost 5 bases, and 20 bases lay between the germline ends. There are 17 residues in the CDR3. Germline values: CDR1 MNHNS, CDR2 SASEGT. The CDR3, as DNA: TGTGCCAGCAGTGAGATAGCCCCCAGGGGCAGGGATCAGCCCCAGCATTTT. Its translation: CASSEIAPRGRDQPQHF.

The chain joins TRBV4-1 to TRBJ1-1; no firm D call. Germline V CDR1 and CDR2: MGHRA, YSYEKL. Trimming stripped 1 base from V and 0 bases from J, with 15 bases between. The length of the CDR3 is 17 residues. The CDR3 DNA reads TGCGCCAGCAGCCAAGCAAAATGGAAAGGGATGAACACTGAAGCTTTCTTT. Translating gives CASSQAKWKGMNTEAFF.

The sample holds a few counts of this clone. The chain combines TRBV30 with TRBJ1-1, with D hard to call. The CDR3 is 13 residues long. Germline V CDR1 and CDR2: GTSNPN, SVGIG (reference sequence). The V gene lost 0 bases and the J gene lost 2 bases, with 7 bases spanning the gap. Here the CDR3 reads CAWSVQTNTEAFF. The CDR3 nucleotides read TGTGCCTGGAGTGTACAGACAAACACTGAAGCTTTCTTT.

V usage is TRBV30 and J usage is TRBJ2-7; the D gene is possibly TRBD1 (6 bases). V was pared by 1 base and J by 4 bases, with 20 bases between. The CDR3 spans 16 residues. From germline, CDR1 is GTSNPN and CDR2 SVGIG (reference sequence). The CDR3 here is CAWSEGPYRVGYEQYF. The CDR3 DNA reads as TGTGCCTGGAGTGAAGGCCCTTACAGGGTTGGGTACGAGCAGTACTTC.

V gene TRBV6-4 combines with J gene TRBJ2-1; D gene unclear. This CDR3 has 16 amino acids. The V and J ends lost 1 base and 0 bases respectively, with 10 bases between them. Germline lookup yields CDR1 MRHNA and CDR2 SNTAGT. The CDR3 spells CASSDYAASSYNEQFF. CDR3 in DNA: TGTGCCAGCAGTGACTACGCGGCTAGCTCCTACAATGAGCAGTTCTTC.

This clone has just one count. As DNA, the CDR3 is TGTGCCAGCAGCCATCCGGAGGGCCGGACCTACGAGCAGTACTTC. Translated, it gives CASSHPEGRTYEQYF. The V and J genes are TRBV5-8 and TRBJ2-7; D may be TRBD2 (6 bases). This CDR3 comprises 15 residues. Germline V lookup: CDR1 SGHTS, CDR2 YDEGEE. Trimming pared 4 bases from V and 2 bases from J, leaving 16 bases between.

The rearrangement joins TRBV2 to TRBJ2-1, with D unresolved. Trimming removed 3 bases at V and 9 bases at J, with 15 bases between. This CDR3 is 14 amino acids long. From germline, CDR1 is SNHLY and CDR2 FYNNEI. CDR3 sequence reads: CASSDGLAPPEQFF. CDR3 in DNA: TGTGCCAGCAGTGATGGCCTTGCCCCCCCTGAGCAGTTCTTC.

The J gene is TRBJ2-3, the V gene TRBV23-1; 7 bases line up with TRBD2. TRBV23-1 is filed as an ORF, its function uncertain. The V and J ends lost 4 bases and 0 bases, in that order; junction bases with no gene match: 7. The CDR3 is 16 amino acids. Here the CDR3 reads CASSPTREPSTDTQYF. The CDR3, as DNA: TGCGCCAGCAGTCCCACGCGGGAGCCTAGCACAGATACGCAGTATTTT.

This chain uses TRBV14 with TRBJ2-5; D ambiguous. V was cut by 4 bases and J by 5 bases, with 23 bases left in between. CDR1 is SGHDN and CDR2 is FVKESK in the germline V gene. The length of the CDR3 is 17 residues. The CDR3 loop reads CASSPQPSFGSWETQYF. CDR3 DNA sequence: TGTGCCAGCAGCCCTCAGCCTAGTTTCGGTTCATGGGAGACCCAGTACTTC.

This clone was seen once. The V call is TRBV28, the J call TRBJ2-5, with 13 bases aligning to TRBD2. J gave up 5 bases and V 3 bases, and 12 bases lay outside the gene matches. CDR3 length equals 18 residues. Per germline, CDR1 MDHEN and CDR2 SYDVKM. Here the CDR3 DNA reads TGTGCCAGCAGTTTCTTCCCGAGCACTAGCGGGAGGGAGGAGACCCAGTACTTC. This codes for CASSFFPSTSGREETQYF.

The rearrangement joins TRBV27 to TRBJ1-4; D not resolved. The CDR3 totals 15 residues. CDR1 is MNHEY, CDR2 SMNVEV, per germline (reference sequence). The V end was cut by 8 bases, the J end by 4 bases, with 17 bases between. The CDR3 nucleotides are TGTGCCAGCGCGCCCTTGGGCACCTTTAATGAAAAACTGTTTTTT. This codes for CASAPLGTFNEKLFF.

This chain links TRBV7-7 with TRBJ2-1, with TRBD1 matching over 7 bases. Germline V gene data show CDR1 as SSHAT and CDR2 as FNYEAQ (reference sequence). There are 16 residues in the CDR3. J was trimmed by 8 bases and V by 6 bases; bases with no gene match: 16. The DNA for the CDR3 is TGTGCCAGCAGTGTTAACGCAGGGGGATCCGAGGATGAGCAGTTCTTC. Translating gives CASSVNAGGSEDEQFF. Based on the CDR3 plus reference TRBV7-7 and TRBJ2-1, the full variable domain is GAGVSQSPRYKVTKRGQDVTLRCDPISSHATLYWYQQALGQGPEFLTYFNYEAQPDKSGLPSDRFSAERPEGSISTLTIQRTEQRDSAMYRCASSVNAGGSEDEQFFGPGTRLTVL.

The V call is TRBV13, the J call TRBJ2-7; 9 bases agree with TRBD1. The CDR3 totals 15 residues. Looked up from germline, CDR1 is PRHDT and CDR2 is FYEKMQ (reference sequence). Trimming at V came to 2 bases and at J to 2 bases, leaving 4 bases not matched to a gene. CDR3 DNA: TGTGCCAGCAGCTTATACGGGACAGGGACCTACGAGCAGTACTTC. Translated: CASSLYGTGTYEQYF.

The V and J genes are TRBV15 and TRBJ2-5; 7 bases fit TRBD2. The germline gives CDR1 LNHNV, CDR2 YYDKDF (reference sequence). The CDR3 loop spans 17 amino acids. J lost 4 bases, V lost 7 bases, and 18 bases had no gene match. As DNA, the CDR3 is TGTGCCACCACCAATAACTATTTAAGGGACTATCGAGAGACCCAGTACTTC. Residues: CATTNNYLRDYRETQYF.

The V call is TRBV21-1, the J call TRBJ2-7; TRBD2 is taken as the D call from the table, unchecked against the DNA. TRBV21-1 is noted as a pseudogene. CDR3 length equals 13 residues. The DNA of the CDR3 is TGTGCCACCCGGGCTACGCGGGGTTACGAGCAGTACTTC. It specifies CATRATRGYEQYF.

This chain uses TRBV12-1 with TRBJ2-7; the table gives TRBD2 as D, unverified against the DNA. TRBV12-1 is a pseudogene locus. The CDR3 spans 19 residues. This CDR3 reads CASSFELVASGRLPSWQYF. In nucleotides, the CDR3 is TGTGCCAGCAGCTTTGAATTGGTGGCTAGCGGGAGGCTCCCTTCCTGGCAGTACTTC.

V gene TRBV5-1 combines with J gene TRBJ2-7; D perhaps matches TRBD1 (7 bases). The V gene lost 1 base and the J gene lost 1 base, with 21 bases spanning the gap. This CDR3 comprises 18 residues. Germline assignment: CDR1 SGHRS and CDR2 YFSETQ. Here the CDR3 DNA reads TGCGCCAGCAGCTTGTCGTACGGAGGGGACAGACCTTCCTACGAGCAGTACTTC. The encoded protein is CASSLSYGGDRPSYEQYF.

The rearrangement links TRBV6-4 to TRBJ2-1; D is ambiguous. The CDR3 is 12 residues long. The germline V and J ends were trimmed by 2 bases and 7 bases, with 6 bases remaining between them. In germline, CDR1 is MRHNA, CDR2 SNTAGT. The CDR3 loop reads CASSDGQNEQFF. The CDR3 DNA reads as TGTGCCAGCAGTGACGGGCAGAATGAGCAGTTCTTC.

This chain's CDR3 is CASSIWGSGANVLTF. CDR3 in DNA: TGTGCCAGTAGTATCTGGGGCTCTGGGGCCAACGTCCTGACTTTC. This sequence joins TRBV19 and TRBJ2-6; D not resolved. Trimming removed 3 bases at V and 0 bases at J, with 6 bases between. The CDR3 has 15 residues. CDR1 and CDR2 from the germline V gene are LNHDA and SQIVND (reference sequence).